This T cell receptor beta chain was sequenced during a study of T-cell reconstitution after alpha-beta-depleted transplantation in children. The V gene end was trimmed by 4 bases and the J gene end by 1 base; junction bases not matched to a gene: 17. Germline V lookup: CDR1 SGHAT, CDR2 FQNNGV. This CDR3 is built from 20 residues. This clonotype has at least ten counts. Researchers prepared the TCRbeta library using unique molecular identifiers, the study reports. TCRdb analysed the PCR reads with MiXCR anew, one entry per CDR3 protein. The profile shows 250,000 or so distinct CDR3 sequences, roughly 8.2% of them singletons.

This chain connects TRBV11-2 to TRBJ2-3; 10 positions match TRBD2. Material: PBMCs, mostly from graft donor cells, obtained 180 days after TCRalphabeta/CD19-depleted stem cell transplant. The TCR sequence derives from a male patient younger than 18 who had a stem cell transplant for acute lymphoblastic leukemia, so the T cells may come from the graft donor. The CDR3 reads CASSSLAGLAARGRTDTQYF. CDR3 DNA: TGTGCCAGCAGCTCCCTTGCAGGACTAGCGGCTCGAGGGCGCACAGATACGCAGTATTTT. Variable domain in full (rest from reference TRBV11-2 and TRBJ2-3): EAGVAQSPRYKIIEKRQSVAFWCNPISGHATLYWYQQILGQGPKLLIQFQNNGVVDDSQLPKDRFSAERLKGVDSTLKIQPAKLEDSAVYLCASSSLAGLAARGRTDTQYFGPGTRLTVL.